The present TCR beta chain was sequenced within a study of glioma-infiltrating T cells after dendritic cell vaccination. Study summary: Patients received autologous tumor lysate-pulsed dendritic cell vaccination between about 2002 and 2013. Dendritic cell vaccine was injected intradermally three times, biweekly.

Study-level points and caveats: The cohort had few patients with full blood and tumor sets.

Time point specified: after dendritic cell vaccination, including at tumor progression/relapse. Patients had residual fresh-frozen tumor tissue and more than two years of survival data. Of note for this clone: What it recognizes is unknown.

Libraries were prepared by immunoSEQ multiplex PCR; TCRdb keeps only in-frame clonotypes and omits some of them. The data hold 80,000 to 95,000 clones, with 85% observed a single time. This sequence was found in a human donor with glioblastoma. The starting material was blood, obtained after dendritic cell vaccination.

The CDR3 coding sequence is TGTGCCAGCAGCCTCAAAGAGACAGGTATTTCGTATGGCTACACCTTC. Translation: CASSLKETGISYGYTF. The chain is built from TRBV9 and TRBJ1-2; D perhaps matches TRBD1 (6 bases). Trimming left V 4 bases short and J 5 bases short, with 21 bases between. Germline CDR1 and CDR2: SGDLS and YYNGEE. The CDR3 runs to 16 residues.